The 16 T cell receptor beta chains reported below all come from one sample, sequenced in a study of cytomegalovirus exposure and HLA in healthy donors. The PCR employed 60 Vbeta primers together with 13 Jbeta primers. The assay was immunoSEQ multiplex PCR, and TCRdb's table has in-frame clones only and misses some. The sample lists 100,000 to 150,000 clones, roughly 74% seen once, with less than 4.5% in the top ten. Sample: PBMCs. These receptors came from a middle-aged man in good health and CMV-seronegative.

The CDR3 region is CASSLLQGGGMNTEAFF. The CDR3 coding sequence is TGTGCCAGCAGCCTCCTCCAGGGAGGAGGGATGAACACTGAAGCTTTCTTT. The rearrangement links TRBV28 to TRBJ1-1; tentatively, D is TRBD1 (5 bases). The germline V gene has CDR1 MDHEN and CDR2 SYDVKM. This CDR3 comprises 17 residues. Trimming cost V 6 bases and J 0 bases, with 20 bases left between them.

The V call is TRBV4-1, the J call TRBJ1-5; D is undetermined. V was pared by 1 base and J by 2 bases, with 6 bases between. The germline V gene encodes CDR1 MGHRA and CDR2 YSYEKL. The CDR3 spans 14 residues. CDR3 residues: CASSQVLGNQPQHF. CDR3 DNA: TGCGCCAGCAGCCAAGTGCTAGGCAATCAGCCCCAGCATTTT.

V gene TRBV4-1 combines with J gene TRBJ2-5; TRBD2 agrees at 8 bases. CDR3 length: 19 amino acids. The germline CDR1 and CDR2 sequences are MGHRA and YSYEKL. Unmatched junction bases numbered 17, after V lost 4 bases and J lost 1 base. The CDR3 here is CASSPYPPQRGPFQETQYF. The DNA of the CDR3 is TGCGCCAGCAGCCCCTACCCCCCCCAGCGGGGGCCCTTCCAAGAGACCCAGTACTTC.

The chain combines TRBV11-2 with TRBJ2-1, with D maybe TRBD2 (5 bases). The length of the CDR3 is 15 residues. Germline V lookup: CDR1 SGHAT, CDR2 FQNNGV. V was trimmed by 5 bases and J by 0 bases, leaving 11 bases between them. CDR3 nucleotide sequence: TGTGCCAGCAGCCCGGACTTCAGCTCCTACAATGAGCAGTTCTTC. It encodes CASSPDFSSYNEQFF. Full variable domain (outside the CDR3, taken from reference TRBV11-2 and TRBJ2-1): EAGVAQSPRYKIIEKRQSVAFWCNPISGHATLYWYQQILGQGPKLLIQFQNNGVVDDSQLPKDRFSAERLKGVDSTLKIQPAKLEDSAVYLCASSPDFSSYNEQFFGPGTRLTVL.

The V call is TRBV6-5, the J call TRBJ2-1; 8 bases fit TRBD1. Germline CDR1 reads MNHEY; CDR2 reads SVGAGI. There are 11 residues in the CDR3. The junction had 4 bases not matched to a gene; V was cut back by 6 bases and J by 12 bases. The CDR3 spells CASSSGTGQFF. The CDR3, as DNA: TGTGCCAGCAGCTCCGGGACAGGGCAGTTCTTC.

J is TRBJ1-1 and V is TRBV5-1; D may be TRBD1 (6 bases). Between the trimmed V and J ends, which lost 5 bases and 8 bases, there was a span of 16 bases. This CDR3 region has 13 residues. Germline V gene lookup returns CDR1 SGHRS and CDR2 YFSETQ. The chain's CDR3 is CASSGFGGVEAFF. The CDR3 region has the DNA TGCGCCAGCAGTGGTTTTGGGGGCGTAGAAGCTTTCTTT.

The V and J genes are TRBV9 and TRBJ2-1; TRBD2 agrees at 9 bases. V lost 3 bases to trimming and J lost 6 bases; unmatched junction nucleotides: 4. The V gene's germline CDR1 is SGDLS and CDR2 YYNGEE. There are 14 residues in the CDR3. CDR3 in DNA: TGTGCCAGCAGCGCCGGGACTAGCTCCAATGAGCAGTTCTTC. It yields the protein CASSAGTSSNEQFF.

This chain links TRBV6-6 with TRBJ2-7, with 9 bases that match TRBD1. Per germline, CDR1 MNHNY and CDR2 SVGAGI (reference sequence). This CDR3 has 15 residues. V lost 5 bases and J lost 1; bases outside the gene matches: 6. CDR3 in amino acids: CASSPGQGLSYEQYF. In nucleotides, the CDR3 is TGTGCCAGCAGTCCGGGACAGGGCTTGTCCTACGAGCAGTACTTC.

The genes are TRBV10-3 and TRBJ2-5; TRBD2 matches at 12 bases. The V and J ends lost 5 bases and 4 bases, in that order; junction bases with no gene match: 5. Germline CDR1 ENHRY, CDR2 SYGVKD. The length of the CDR3 is 15 residues. CDR3 sequence: CAISPSGGAGETQYF. The CDR3 DNA sequence: TGTGCCATCAGTCCTAGCGGGGGGGCAGGAGAGACCCAGTACTTC.

This chain connects TRBV11-3 to TRBJ2-3; 8 positions match TRBD2. The ends lost 1 base at V and 2 bases at J; junction bases unmatched: 2. Germline V lookup: CDR1 SGHNT, CDR2 YENEEA. This CDR3 spans 15 amino acids. The CDR3 sequence is CASSLGGGLTDTQYF. The CDR3 DNA reads TGTGCCAGCAGCTTAGGCGGGGGGCTCACAGATACGCAGTATTTT.

This clone was observed a handful of times. The chain has TRBV11-1 and TRBJ2-1; 10 bases line up with TRBD1. Germline V gives CDR1 SGHAT, CDR2 FQDESV (reference sequence). CDR3 length equals 16 residues. Unmatched junction bases numbered 2, after V lost 3 bases and J lost 0 bases. The CDR3 region is CASSFRQGASYNEQFF. The CDR3 bases are TGTGCCAGCAGCTTCCGACAGGGGGCCTCCTACAATGAGCAGTTCTTC. The variable domain in full, completed from reference TRBV11-1 and TRBJ2-1, reads EAEVAQSPRYKITEKSQAVAFWCDPISGHATLYWYRQILGQGPELLVQFQDESVVDDSQLPKDRFSAERLKGVDSTLKIQPAELGDSAMYLCASSFRQGASYNEQFFGPGTRLTVL.

This clone was recorded once. V gene TRBV7-2 combines with J gene TRBJ1-4; 8 bases match TRBD1. CDR3 length: 16 amino acids. From germline, CDR1 is SGHTA and CDR2 FQGNSA. The junction had 9 bases not matched to a gene; V was cut back by 3 bases and J by 6 bases. Here the CDR3 reads CASSFRTGGGYEKLFF. Here the CDR3 DNA reads TGTGCCAGCAGCTTTAGAACAGGGGGGGGATATGAAAAACTGTTTTTT.

The count of this clone is one. The chain combines TRBV6-5 with TRBJ1-1; 8 positions match TRBD1. Per the germline V gene, CDR1 is MNHEY and CDR2 is SVGAGI. Trimming cost V 2 bases and J 0 bases; bases outside gene matches: 5. This CDR3 contains 16 residues. The CDR3 sequence is CASSYARGRMNTEAFF. The CDR3 DNA sequence: TGTGCCAGCAGTTACGCCAGGGGGCGGATGAACACTGAAGCTTTCTTT.

This clone was seen only once. This chain uses TRBV7-3 with TRBJ1-1; D is uncertain. Germline-derived CDR1 and CDR2 are SGHTA and FQGTGA. The V end lost 3 bases, the J end lost 3 bases, and 8 bases lay between the germline ends. This CDR3 contains 13 residues. CDR3: CASSFWRDTEAFF. As DNA, the CDR3 is TGTGCCAGCAGCTTCTGGCGGGACACTGAAGCTTTCTTT.

The chain is built from TRBV27 and TRBJ2-7, with 8 positions matching TRBD2. CDR1 is MNHEY and CDR2 is SMNVEV in the germline V gene (reference sequence). CDR3 length: 15 amino acids. J was trimmed by 5 bases and V by 8 bases; bases with no gene match: 14. CDR3 residues: CASSPGGGAFNEQYF. The CDR3 DNA reads as TGTGCCAGCTCCCCGGGGGGGGGCGCGTTCAACGAGCAGTACTTC.

The chain is built from TRBV5-6 and TRBJ1-6, with 9 bases identical to TRBD1. In germline, CDR1 is SGHDT, CDR2 YYEEEE. Trimming cost V 3 bases and J 9 bases; bases outside gene matches: 4. The CDR3 runs 14 residues. The CDR3 loop reads CASSSGQGLSPLHF. Here the CDR3 DNA reads TGTGCCAGCAGCTCGGGACAGGGTCTTTCACCCCTCCACTTT.